What follows are 27 T cell receptor beta chains derived from one specimen sequenced in a study of T-cell reconstitution after alpha-beta-depleted transplantation in children. Library preparation (for TCRbeta) was performed with unique molecular identifiers. One entry per CDR3 protein, called by TCRdb with MiXCR from the PCR reads. Seen here are roughly 500,000 distinct CDR3 sequences, around 16% observed once, and the top ten hold roughly 3.3%. Sequenced here: PBMCs from the stem cell graft donor, sampled from the stem cell graft. These receptors originate from a human donor who donated a stem cell graft to a child with acute lymphoblastic leukemia.

This clonotype was picked up many times. CDR3 sequence: CASSLGGNSYNEQFF. DNA for the CDR3: TGTGCCAGCAGCTTAGGCGGGAACTCCTACAATGAGCAGTTCTTC. V is TRBV7-8 and J is TRBJ2-1; D may be TRBD2 (6 bases). The V and J ends lost 1 base and 0 bases respectively, with 7 bases between them. The CDR3 runs to 15 residues. CDR1 SGHVS and CDR2 FQNEAQ come from the germline V gene.

The chain recombines TRBV5-1 with TRBJ2-2; the D gene is possibly TRBD2 (5 bases). V lost 4 bases to trimming and J lost 6 bases, with 13 bases between them. This CDR3 contains 14 residues. Germline loops: CDR1 SGHRS, CDR2 YFSETQ. CDR3: CASSDVLGAGELFF. In nucleotides, the CDR3 is TGCGCCAGCAGCGACGTTCTCGGGGCCGGGGAGCTGTTTTTT.

This rearrangement joins TRBV27 to TRBJ2-3; 7 bases fit TRBD1. V lost 5 bases to trimming and J lost 4 bases; unmatched junction nucleotides: 6. The CDR3 has 14 amino acids. CDR1 and CDR2 (germline): MNHEY, SMNVEV (reference sequence). CDR3 coding DNA: TGTGCCAGCAGTCTCCGACAGGGCCCAGATACGCAGTATTTT. Translation gives CASSLRQGPDTQYF.

The genes are TRBV29-1 and TRBJ1-5, with D possibly being TRBD1 (6 bases). Deletions cut 7 bases from V and 3 bases from J, with 10 bases between. Germline values: CDR1 SQVTM, CDR2 ANQGSEA. This CDR3 comprises 12 residues. CDR3 sequence: CSAGDNNQPQHF. The CDR3 DNA reads TGCAGCGCAGGGGATAACAATCAGCCCCAGCATTTT.

The rearrangement uses TRBV9 and TRBJ1-2; no reliable D call. The CDR3 extends over 14 amino acids. The germline V gene has CDR1 SGDLS and CDR2 YYNGEE. The V and J ends lost 3 bases and 8 bases respectively, with 17 bases between them. The CDR3 DNA reads as TGTGCCAGCAGCGCCCTACCCTTGGCGGCAGGCTACACCTTC. Translation: CASSALPLAAGYTF.

This clonotype appeared a few times. The chain carries TRBV7-6 and TRBJ2-7, with TRBD1 as a possible D gene (5 bases). Trimming cost V 1 base and J 2 bases, with 18 bases left between them. The CDR3 is 17 residues long. The V gene's germline CDR1 is SGHVS and CDR2 FNYEAQ. The CDR3 spells CASSLVSGAQKPYEQYF. CDR3 sequence (DNA): TGTGCCAGCAGCTTAGTTAGTGGGGCACAAAAACCCTACGAGCAGTACTTC.

CDR3 residues: CASSPLGQGHPSNQPQHF. DNA of the CDR3: TGTGCCAGCTCACCATTGGGACAGGGTCATCCCAGCAATCAGCCCCAGCATTTT. V is TRBV18 and J is TRBJ1-5; 9 bases match TRBD1. CDR1 is KGHSH, CDR2 LQKENI, per germline. The CDR3 length is 18 residues. J lost 1 base, V lost 2 bases, and 9 bases had no gene match.

This clonotype was counted only a few times. The CDR3 bases are TGTGCCAGCAGAGAAAGACTAGTCAGGGGGACCCAGTACTTC. Protein: CASRERLVRGTQYF. The chain links TRBV6-1 to TRBJ2-5; D tentatively reads TRBD1 or TRBD2 (6 bases each). In germline, CDR1 is MNHNS, CDR2 SASEGT. The V and J ends lost 6 bases and 7 bases respectively, with 18 bases between them. The CDR3 consists of 14 residues.

Only a few counts were recorded for this clonotype. This chain connects TRBV12-3 or TRBV12-4 to TRBJ1-5; D is undetermined. The CDR3 length is 14 residues. V was pared by 3 bases and J by 3 bases, with 9 bases between. CDR3 region: CASSFSIHNQPQHF. CDR3 DNA sequence: TGTGCCAGCAGTTTCTCGATACACAATCAGCCCCAGCATTTT.

The rearrangement uses TRBV3-1 and TRBJ2-5; D not certain. Germline-derived CDR1 and CDR2 are LGHDT and YNNKEL (reference sequence). This CDR3 contains 14 residues. Trimming stripped 4 bases from V and 1 base from J, with 10 bases between. The CDR3 sequence is CASSRATSQETQYF. The CDR3 DNA follows: TGTGCCAGCAGCCGGGCGACTTCCCAAGAGACCCAGTACTTC.

There are a few counts of this clonotype. J is TRBJ1-1 and V is TRBV19, with D tentatively TRBD1 (5 bases). The CDR3 has 14 amino acids. V was trimmed by 2 bases and J by 5 bases, leaving 12 bases between them. Germline CDR1 reads LNHDA; CDR2 reads SQIVND (reference sequence). The CDR3 nucleotides read TGTGCCAGTAGTATATCAGGGAGTGGGACTGAAGCTTTCTTT. Translating gives CASSISGSGTEAFF.

This chain joins TRBV9 and TRBJ1-5, with TRBD1 matching 7 bases. This CDR3 is 14 amino acids long. Trimming at V came to 4 bases and at J to 4 bases, leaving 5 bases not matched to a gene. CDR1 and CDR2 (germline): SGDLS, YYNGEE. CDR3 protein: CASSSGTANQPQHF. In nucleotides, the CDR3 is TGTGCCAGCAGCTCAGGGACAGCTAATCAGCCCCAGCATTTT.

This clonotype was detected only a few times. The chain couples TRBV27 to TRBJ1-6, with D maybe TRBD1 (5 bases). V was pared by 7 bases and J by 7 bases, with 5 bases between. In germline, CDR1 is MNHEY, CDR2 SMNVEV (reference sequence). CDR3 length: 11 amino acids. The CDR3 sequence is CASKGNSPLHF. The CDR3 DNA sequence: TGTGCCAGCAAGGGGAATTCACCCCTCCACTTT.

The chain couples TRBV20-1 to TRBJ1-1, with TRBD1 identical over 12 bases. Looked up from germline, CDR1 is DFQATT and CDR2 is SNEGSKA (reference sequence). V lost 2 bases, J lost 8 bases, and 3 bases stayed unmatched. This CDR3 comprises 13 residues. CDR3: CSARRGTGGEAFF. As DNA, the CDR3 is TGCAGTGCTAGACGGGGGACAGGGGGCGAAGCTTTCTTT.

This clonotype was recorded at least ten times. J is TRBJ2-4 and V is TRBV5-1; D possibly corresponds to TRBD1 (5 bases). Trimming shortened V by 0 bases and J by 3 bases, and 13 bases separated the two germline ends. Germline V gives CDR1 SGHRS, CDR2 YFSETQ. This CDR3 contains 16 residues. The CDR3 DNA follows: TGCGCCAGCAGCTTGGCTGGGGCTAGGGGCAAAAACATTCAGTACTTC. Protein sequence: CASSLAGARGKNIQYF.

The chain employs TRBV20-1 and TRBJ2-7, with 13 bases matching TRBD2. CDR1 and CDR2 (germline): DFQATT, SNEGSKA (reference sequence). CDR3 length: 14 residues. Losses at the gene ends were 7 bases for V and 5 bases for J; bases not matched to a gene: 8. CDR3 DNA: TGCAGTGTAAGGACTAGCGGGAGTGTCCACGAGCAGTACTTC. Amino acids: CSVRTSGSVHEQYF.

This rearrangement joins TRBV18 to TRBJ2-5; no definite D call. The ends were cut back, 2 bases at V and 5 bases at J, with 6 bases in the middle. The length of the CDR3 is 12 residues. The germline gives CDR1 KGHSH, CDR2 LQKENI. The CDR3 bases are TGTGCCAGCTCACCATTTAAGGAGACCCAGTACTTC. Its protein is CASSPFKETQYF. The full variable domain, rest sourced from reference TRBV18 and TRBJ2-5, is NAGVMQNPRHLVRRRGQEARLRCSPMKGHSHVYWYRQLPEEGLKFMVYLQKENIIDESGMPKERFSAEFPKEGPSILRIQQVVRGDSAAYFCASSPFKETQYFGPGTRLLVL.

V and J are TRBV29-1 and TRBJ1-1; possibly TRBD1 for D (5 bases). Germline V gene sequence: CDR1 SQVTM, CDR2 ANQGSEA. This CDR3 spans 16 amino acids. V dropped 2 bases and J dropped 4 bases, with 20 bases sitting between them. CDR3 protein: CSVELGKGTAGTEAFF. DNA for the CDR3: TGCAGCGTTGAACTTGGTAAGGGGACCGCGGGCACTGAAGCTTTCTTT.

This clonotype has more than one count but fewer than ten. This chain connects TRBV12-3 or TRBV12-4 to TRBJ2-7, with a tentative D call TRBD2 (6 bases). This CDR3 has 17 residues. V lost 3 bases and J lost 2, with 20 bases in between. The chain's CDR3 is CASSFHPSDDVTYEQYF. CDR3 DNA sequence: TGTGCCAGCAGTTTTCATCCTAGCGACGACGTAACCTACGAGCAGTACTTC.

V gene TRBV24-1 combines with J gene TRBJ1-4; D gene unclear. V shed 3 bases and J shed 10 bases, with 11 bases lying between them. Germline V lookup: CDR1 KGHDR, CDR2 SFDVKD. There are 13 residues in the CDR3. This CDR3 is CATSDGGNGKLFF. The CDR3 bases are TGTGCCACCAGTGATGGAGGGAACGGAAAACTGTTTTTT.

This clonotype was seen more than once but under ten times. The rearrangement joins TRBV7-3 to TRBJ2-7; D possibly matches TRBD1 or TRBD2 (5 bases each). The CDR3 is made up of 15 amino acids. Germline V gene sequence: CDR1 SGHTA, CDR2 FQGTGA. Trimming shortened V by 4 bases and J by 2 bases, and 15 bases separated the two germline ends. Written as DNA, the CDR3 is TGTGCCAGCAGCTCGGGACCCTCGGGGACCTACGAGCAGTACTTC. Translated: CASSSGPSGTYEQYF. The full variable domain, in which reference TRBV7-3 and TRBJ2-7 provide the parts outside the CDR3, is GAGVSQTPSNKVTEKGKYVELRCDPISGHTALYWYRQSLGQGPEFLIYFQGTGAADDSGLPNDRFFAVRPEGSVSTLKIQRTERGDSAVYLCASSSGPSGTYEQYFGPGTRLTVT.

The sample holds a few counts of this clonotype. This chain links TRBV25-1 with TRBJ2-2; D is ambiguous. The CDR3 loop spans 15 amino acids. The germline V gene encodes CDR1 MGHDK and CDR2 SYGVNS. V lost 2 bases and J 4 bases, leaving 11 bases between the germline ends. In DNA form, the CDR3 reads TGTGCCAGCAGTGAAATCCGGTCTGGCACCGGGGAGCTGTTTTTT. It encodes CASSEIRSGTGELFF.

The gene calls are TRBV4-1 and TRBJ2-7, with 9 nucleotides matching TRBD2. V was clipped by 0 bases and J by 0 bases; unmatched bases: 9. The CDR3 is 18 residues long. Per germline, CDR1 MGHRA and CDR2 YSYEKL. CDR3 DNA sequence: TGCGCCAGCAGCCAAGATCTTCGAGAACTAGCGGGCTCCTACGAGCAGTACTTC. This sequence encodes CASSQDLRELAGSYEQYF.

The gene calls are TRBV20-1 and TRBJ2-7, with D unresolved. CDR3 size: 14 residues. The germline gives CDR1 DFQATT, CDR2 SNEGSKA (reference sequence). The V end was cut by 2 bases, the J end by 2 bases, with 13 bases between. CDR3 residues: CSARNTDKAYEQYF. The CDR3 nucleotides are TGCAGTGCTAGAAATACCGATAAGGCCTACGAGCAGTACTTC.

This clonotype was recorded many times. The chain uses TRBV9 and TRBJ2-3, with D tentatively TRBD2 (5 bases). CDR1 SGDLS and CDR2 YYNGEE come from the germline V gene. Between the trimmed V and J ends, which lost 4 bases and 4 bases, there was a span of 7 bases. This CDR3 is 12 amino acids long. The CDR3: CASSFGADTQYF. In DNA form, the CDR3 reads TGTGCCAGCAGCTTCGGGGCAGATACGCAGTATTTT.

The rearrangement joins TRBV7-3 to TRBJ2-2; the D gene is possibly TRBD2 (5 bases). CDR3 length: 16 amino acids. Germline values: CDR1 SGHTA, CDR2 FQGTGA. Trimming stripped 5 bases from V and 3 bases from J, with 16 bases between. CDR3 residues: CASSPYSGRYTGELFF. CDR3 DNA sequence: TGTGCCAGCAGCCCCTACTCGGGGAGATACACCGGGGAGCTGTTTTTT.

The rearrangement uses TRBV5-1 and TRBJ1-1, with 7 bases aligning to TRBD1. The CDR3 contains 15 residues. CDR1 and CDR2 from the germline V gene are SGHRS and YFSETQ. V was pared by 0 bases and J by 3 bases, with 5 bases of the junction left unmatched. The CDR3: CASSLEGGGDTEAFF. CDR3 nucleotides: TGCGCCAGCAGCTTGGAAGGGGGCGGAGACACTGAAGCTTTCTTT.